The 6 T cell receptor beta chains listed next were all sequenced from one sample in a study of control samples from healthy donors and cancer patients. Sequencing used immunoSEQ multiplex PCR; TCRdb keeps in-frame clones, though not all of them. The repertoire holds roughly 55,000 clones, with 70% to 90% as singletons. The sample comprised blood. The origin of the receptors is a man aged 45-60 years in good health.

The J gene is TRBJ2-5, the V gene TRBV5-6, with D unclear. The CDR3 is made up of 13 amino acids. CDR1 is SGHDT and CDR2 is YYEEEE in the germline V gene. V lost 0 bases, J lost 2 bases, and 5 bases lay in between. CDR3 loop: CASSLAVQETQYF. For the CDR3, the DNA is TGTGCCAGCAGCTTGGCCGTGCAAGAGACCCAGTACTTC.

This clone has more than one count but fewer than ten. CDR3 DNA: TGTGCCAGCAGTTCCGACAGGGGTCATTCACCCCTCCACTTT. Its translation is CASSSDRGHSPLHF. V usage is TRBV2 and J usage is TRBJ1-6, with 8 bases that match TRBD1. Looked up from germline, CDR1 is SNHLY and CDR2 is FYNNEI. This CDR3 is 14 amino acids long. Trimming took 5 bases from V and 8 from J; bases not matched to a gene: 5.

Only one count was recorded for this clone. The gene calls are TRBV5-6 and TRBJ2-1; 10 bases align to TRBD2. The CDR3 sequence is 16 residues long. CDR1 is SGHDT, CDR2 YYEEEE, per germline. The V and J ends lost 4 bases and 8 bases, in that order; junction bases with no gene match: 12. This CDR3 reads CASSRVSASGRDEQFF. CDR3 sequence (DNA): TGTGCCAGCAGCCGCGTCTCGGCTAGCGGGAGAGATGAGCAGTTCTTC.

The chain recombines TRBV28 with TRBJ1-2; 8 bases are a match to TRBD1. CDR1 is MDHEN and CDR2 is SYDVKM in the germline V gene. The CDR3 length is 13 residues. J was trimmed by 6 bases and V by 5 bases; bases with no gene match: 5. This chain's CDR3 is CASSTTGGDGYTF. Written as DNA, the CDR3 is TGTGCCAGCAGTACCACAGGGGGGGATGGCTACACCTTC.

V gene TRBV11-3 combines with J gene TRBJ2-2; 10 bases line up with TRBD2. This CDR3 is 16 amino acids long. V lost 4 bases and J lost 3; bases outside the gene matches: 5. Germline V gene data show CDR1 as SGHNT and CDR2 as YENEEA. CDR3 sequence reads: CASSSPGLADTGELFF. The CDR3 DNA reads TGTGCCAGCAGCTCCCCCGGACTAGCGGACACCGGGGAGCTGTTTTTT.

The chain is built from TRBV3-1 (or the pseudogene TRBV3-2) and TRBJ1-6, with TRBD1 matching 7 bases. There are 16 residues in the CDR3. With 4 bases clipped from V and 6 bases from J, the junction kept 9 bases outside the gene matches. CDR1 LGHDT and CDR2 YNNKEL come from the germline V gene (reference sequence). The CDR3 nucleotides read TGTGCCAGCAGCCTCCAGGGGACAGTACTTAATTCACCCCTCCACTTT. Translated: CASSLQGTVLNSPLHF.